A selection of T cell receptor beta chains follows, all from one sample in a study of graft-versus-host responses after intestinal transplantation. These receptors have no known antigen. TCRdb keeps only in-frame clones here, not all; method: immunoSEQ multiplex PCR. The sample includes approximately 89,000 clones, more than 85% of them seen just once. The specimen was unstimulated CD4+ T cells sorted from spleen or lymph node cells, collected before intestinal transplant. The receptors originated from a human donor who received an intestinal transplant. The CDR3 runs from the conserved cysteine through the conserved F or W. Each record gives: CDR3 protein, J gene, CDR3 length, V gene, clone size. The size entry is marked missing in some rows and otherwise reads once, few, many or a size class.

CASSWDRVVTEAFF	TRBJ1-1	14	TRBV6-6	few
CASSLATGSNTGELFF	TRBJ2-2	16	TRBV5-1	.
CASSHRTSGSYEQYF	TRBJ2-7	15	TRBV4-1	.
CASSSELRQAVTRQYF	TRBJ2-7	16	TRBV11-2	.
CASSYSLAVGNSPLHF	TRBJ1-6	16	TRBV6-5	.
CASSLAGDTEAFF	TRBJ1-1	13	TRBV7-6	.
CASSLLTVNTEAFF	TRBJ1-1	14	TRBV5-5	.
CASSLPFGAGPSYNEQFF	TRBJ2-1	18	TRBV14	.
CASSRDRGETQYF	TRBJ2-5	13	TRBV6-5	.
CASSFSRMETQYF	TRBJ2-5	13	TRBV28	.
CSVEGDFQTQRDTEAFF	TRBJ1-1	17	TRBV29-1	.
CASSDRQGSSYEQYF	TRBJ2-7	15	TRBV28	.
CASGERQGWFF	TRBJ2-1	11	TRBV25-1	.
CASSPGQNTEAFF	TRBJ1-1	13	TRBV7-9	few
CASSSTREVETQYF	TRBJ2-5	14	TRBV7-6	.
CAGGSGAYEQYF	.	12	TRBV18	.
CASSLASGSYEQYF	TRBJ2-7	14	TRBV7-9	.
CASSYSKGGPNYGYTF	TRBJ1-2	16	TRBV6-6	.
CASGAYKRGGGTDTQYF	TRBJ2-3	17	TRBV5-4	.
CASSRTGSEQYF	TRBJ2-7	12	TRBV18	.
CASSSLNIIGRGDSPLHF	TRBJ1-6	18	TRBV27	.
CASSRGGPNYGYTF	TRBJ1-2	14	TRBV6-1	.
CASSLVYGNTEAFF	TRBJ1-1	14	TRBV5-1	.
CASSLYRAGANVLTF	TRBJ2-6	15	TRBV6-5	.
CASSLLRGNEQFF	TRBJ2-1	13	TRBV7-2	.
CASSEDTSYNEQFF	TRBJ2-1	14	TRBV6-1	.
CASSQETGRSYEQYF	TRBJ2-7	15	TRBV4-3	.
CASSFTPQGPQQKLFF	TRBJ1-4	16	TRBV27	.
CASSMGQGGQPQHF	TRBJ1-5	14	TRBV7-6	.
CASSPPAGRTDTQYF	TRBJ2-3	15	TRBV18	.
CASSPPSGGPSTYEQYF	TRBJ2-7	17	TRBV18	.
CASSREGVGETQYF	TRBJ2-5	14	TRBV2	once
CASSSAGTDTQYF	TRBJ2-3	13	TRBV5-1	.
CASSGTAKTGGYTF	TRBJ1-2	14	TRBV2	.
CASRYQGLQPQHF	TRBJ1-5	13	TRBV6-1	.
CASTRNTEAFF	TRBJ1-1	11	TRBV6-5	.
CASSEYPGSRPYEQYF	TRBJ2-7	16	TRBV5-4	.
CASSYEGAQNTEAFF	TRBJ1-1	15	TRBV6-5	.
CASTWTDFRDTQYF	TRBJ2-3	14	TRBV6-1	.
CASSYSGGDSGNTIYF	TRBJ1-3	16	TRBV6-5	.
CASSANQGYGYTF	TRBJ1-2	13	TRBV19	.
CAWIGGSKAFF	TRBJ1-1	11	TRBV30	.
CASSLGRDRVYF	TRBJ2-7	12	TRBV5-6	.
CASSYIRGGNQPQHF	TRBJ1-5	15	TRBV7-2	.
CAISAGPGQGQETQYF	TRBJ2-5	16	TRBV10-3	once
CASSPSATGVGNGELFF	TRBJ2-2	17	TRBV18	.
CASSATLGDTQYF	TRBJ2-3	13	TRBV9	.